One sample yielded the 16 T cell receptor beta chains listed below, sequenced in a study of a mutant IDH1 vaccine in newly diagnosed glioma. The protocol was immunoSEQ multiplex PCR, while the TCRdb copy is restricted to in-frame clones and leaves out a portion. This table holds about 92,000 clones, around 82% found once. Time point described: baseline, week 1 (first vaccination visit). Specified treatment: pre-vaccination baseline after standard-of-care therapy. Specimen: PBMCs, collected from a glioma patient treated with radiotherapy, temozolomide or both. The receptors shown here come from a woman aged 50 to 60 with glioma.

The rearrangement links TRBV9 to TRBJ2-7, with 7 nucleotides matching TRBD2. There are 15 residues in the CDR3. Unmatched junction bases numbered 4, after V lost 1 base and J lost 0 bases. Germline V gives CDR1 SGDLS, CDR2 YYNGEE. DNA of the CDR3: TGTGCCAGCAGCGTATCGGGAGGTTTCTCCTACGAGCAGTACTTC. Translating it yields CASSVSGGFSYEQYF.

The rearrangement joins TRBV7-2 to TRBJ1-5; D is possibly TRBD1 (5 bases). The V gene lost 4 bases and the J gene lost 2 bases, with 9 bases spanning the gap. Germline CDR1 and CDR2: SGHTA and FQGNSA. The CDR3 totals 14 residues. In nucleotides, the CDR3 is TGTGCCAGCAGCTCTATGACAGGCAATCAGCCCCAGCATTTT. Translated: CASSSMTGNQPQHF.

The rearrangement joins TRBV18 to TRBJ1-4; D unresolved. Per germline, CDR1 KGHSH and CDR2 LQKENI. This CDR3 has 17 residues. Trimming took off 3 bases at V and 0 bases at J, with 14 bases between the two ends. The CDR3 DNA follows: TGTGCCAGCTCACCCCTACAGACTTACGCAACTAATGAAAAACTGTTTTTT. Protein sequence: CASSPLQTYATNEKLFF.

The rearrangement joins TRBV7-7 to TRBJ1-1, with D maybe TRBD1 (5 bases). Per the germline V gene, CDR1 is SSHAT and CDR2 is FNYEAQ (reference sequence). Trimming pared 1 base from V and 6 bases from J, leaving 9 bases between. This CDR3 has 13 amino acids. DNA of the CDR3: TGTGCCAGCAGCTTAGACGGGGCTTCTGAAGCTTTCTTT. It codes for CASSLDGASEAFF.

The V call is TRBV6-1, the J call TRBJ1-1; D is unclear. The CDR3 is 14 amino acids. V lost 1 base and J 0 bases, leaving 6 bases between the germline ends. CDR1 is MNHNS, CDR2 SASEGT, per germline. CDR3 amino acids: CASSEGGMNTEAFF. CDR3 bases: TGTGCCAGCAGTGAAGGGGGTATGAACACTGAAGCTTTCTTT.

Only a few counts were recorded for this clone. This chain connects TRBV7-2 to TRBJ1-5; 12 positions match TRBD1. Germline assignment: CDR1 SGHTA and CDR2 FQGNSA. V lost 2 bases and J lost 1; bases outside the gene matches: 6. The length of the CDR3 is 18 residues. As DNA, the CDR3 is TGTGCCAGCAGCTTATCGGGACAGGGGGCATGGAGCAATCAGCCCCAGCATTTT. Its translation is CASSLSGQGAWSNQPQHF.

The V gene is TRBV1, the J gene TRBJ2-1; the tabulated D call, TRBD1, remains unverified against the DNA. TRBV1 is designated a pseudogene. The CDR3 sequence is 17 residues long. The CDR3 reads CTSSQDPRDRVGNEQFF. As DNA, the CDR3 is TGCACCAGCAGCCAGGATCCCCGGGACAGGGTTGGGAATGAGCAGTTCTTC.

This rearrangement joins TRBV5-1 to TRBJ1-5; the match to TRBD1 covers 8 bases. The CDR3 runs to 15 residues. Germline CDR1 and CDR2: SGHRS and YFSETQ. V was clipped by 0 bases and J by 7 bases; unmatched bases: 6. Here the CDR3 reads CASSLAGQGGQPQHF. In DNA, the CDR3 is TGCGCCAGCAGCTTGGCCGGACAGGGAGGGCAGCCCCAGCATTTT.

The CDR3 here is CATSKTGSRSPLHF. DNA of the CDR3: TGTGCCACCAGCAAAACAGGGTCTCGTTCACCCCTCCACTTT. The chain couples TRBV15 to TRBJ1-6; possible D gene TRBD1, 6 bases. The CDR3 runs to 14 residues. Germline V gene data show CDR1 as LNHNV and CDR2 as YYDKDF (reference sequence). With 4 bases removed from V and 9 bases from J, the gap between germline ends came to 13 bases.

Remarks on this clone: Other DNA sequences in this specimen translate into the identical CDR3. This rearrangement joins TRBV4-1 to TRBJ2-3; the D is unclear. CDR1 and CDR2 from the germline V gene are MGHRA and YSYEKL. The V gene lost 0 bases and the J gene lost 2 bases, with 6 bases spanning the gap. This CDR3 has 14 residues. The CDR3 protein is CASSQDRNTDTQYF. The CDR3 bases are TGCGCCAGCAGCCAAGACCGAAACACAGATACGCAGTATTTT.

J is TRBJ2-2 and V is TRBV6-6; 12 bases are a match to TRBD1. The CDR3 consists of 16 residues. Germline V gives CDR1 MNHNY, CDR2 SVGAGI (reference sequence). With 5 bases clipped from V and 3 bases from J, the junction kept 4 bases outside the gene matches. As DNA, the CDR3 is TGTGCCAGCAGTGCGGGACAGGGGGCCGACACCGGGGAGCTGTTTTTT. Its protein product is CASSAGQGADTGELFF.

The chain uses TRBV5-1 and TRBJ1-1; weak D call: TRBD1 (5 bases). The CDR3 runs 15 residues. Germline V lookup: CDR1 SGHRS, CDR2 YFSETQ. Trimming took 2 bases from V and 6 from J, leaving 17 bases between them. CDR3 in DNA: TGCGCCAGCAGCTTAACCGGGGCCTACTCGTCTGAAGCTTTCTTT. Translation gives CASSLTGAYSSEAFF. Variable domain in full (rest from reference TRBV5-1 and TRBJ1-1): KAGVTQTPRYLIKTRGQQVTLSCSPISGHRSVSWYQQTPGQGLQFLFEYFSETQRNKGNFPGRFSGRQFSNSRSEMNVSTLELGDSALYLCASSLTGAYSSEAFFGQGTRLTVV.

The chain uses TRBV20-1 and TRBJ1-6; D is unclear. The CDR3 has 11 amino acids. Germline-derived CDR1 and CDR2 are DFQATT and SNEGSKA (reference sequence). The V and J ends lost 4 bases and 8 bases respectively, with 6 bases between them. CDR3 sequence (DNA): TGCAGTGCTAAAGAAGATTCACCCCTCCACTTT. It encodes CSAKEDSPLHF.

This chain uses TRBV9 with TRBJ2-7; possible D gene TRBD1, 6 bases. The germline gives CDR1 SGDLS, CDR2 YYNGEE. The CDR3 extends over 13 amino acids. V dropped 0 bases and J dropped 3 bases, with 7 bases sitting between them. In DNA, the CDR3 is TGTGCCAGCAGCGTAGGGGACATCTACGAGCAGTACTTC. The encoded protein is CASSVGDIYEQYF.

This chain joins TRBV2 and TRBJ1-4; possibly TRBD1 for D (5 bases). Germline CDR1 and CDR2: SNHLY and FYNNEI. Trimming removed 7 bases from V and 0 bases from J, with 12 bases in between. The CDR3 consists of 15 residues. The CDR3 nucleotides are TGTGCCAGCACCAGGGACGGAGCAACTAATGAAAAACTGTTTTTT. Protein sequence: CASTRDGATNEKLFF.

This chain uses TRBV29-1 with TRBJ2-3, with 15 positions matching TRBD2. Germline-derived CDR1 and CDR2 are SQVTM and ANQGSEA. The CDR3 sequence is 16 residues long. V was pared by 1 base and J by 4 bases, with 3 bases of the junction left unmatched. CDR3 loop: CSVEGTSGGAPDTQYF. The CDR3 coding sequence is TGCAGCGTTGAAGGGACTAGCGGGGGGGCCCCAGATACGCAGTATTTT.